Here is one TCR beta chain with its context. Amplification of TCR beta CDR3 regions used RNA as the template. HTBI primers drove first-round RT-PCR of the TCR CDR3. TCRdb reprocessed the multiplex PCR reads via MiXCR and lists one record per CDR3 protein. The profile covers approximately 570,000 distinct CDR3 sequences, with just under 20% appearing a single time and 40% to 50% taken by the ten largest. The data are from a study of T cells in Graves' hyperthyroidism and ophthalmopathy. Losses at the gene ends were 6 bases for V and 2 bases for J; bases not matched to a gene: 10. Germline CDR1 SQVTM, CDR2 ANQGSEA. The CDR3 contains 14 residues. Enrolled ophthalmopathy patients presented with a Clinical Activity Score of at least 3, a NOSPECS grade of at least 4, and disease duration under 3 months. Diagnostic decisions used clinical symptoms, serum thyroxine and TRAb, thyroid ultrasound and orbital computed tomography.

This sequence originates from a man aged 35 to 55 with Graves' ophthalmopathy. The rearrangement links TRBV29-1 to TRBJ2-7; TRBD2 aligns across 7 bases. Specimen: blood. In nucleotides, the CDR3 is TGCAGCGTCCTGAGGGAGGGCCCACCCTACGAGCAGTACTTC. Translation: CSVLREGPPYEQYF.